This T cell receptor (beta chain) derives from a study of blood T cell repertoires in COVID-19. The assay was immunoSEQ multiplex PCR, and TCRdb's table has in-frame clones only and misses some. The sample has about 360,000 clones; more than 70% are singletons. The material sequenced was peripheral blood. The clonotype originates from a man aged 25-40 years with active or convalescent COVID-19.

The chain's CDR3 is CASSFAREDTEAFF. In nucleotides, the CDR3 is TGTGCCAGCAGCTTCGCACGGGAGGACACTGAAGCTTTCTTT. This chain joins TRBV5-5 and TRBJ1-1; D not resolved. V lost 2 bases, J lost 3 bases, and 11 bases lay in between. The length of the CDR3 is 14 residues. Looked up from germline, CDR1 is SGHKS and CDR2 is YYEKEE (reference sequence).